A single sample gave rise to the 15 T cell receptor beta chains below, sequenced in a study of cytotoxic CD8 clonotypes in ibrutinib-treated CLL. The table came from immunoSEQ multiplex PCR; TCRdb's copy has only in-frame clones and leaves some out. The sample records about 92,000 clones, roughly three quarters being singletons. The sample in question was PBMCs, obtained after 24 months of ibrutinib treatment. The receptors shown here come from a human donor with chronic lymphocytic leukemia.

The V call is TRBV7-3, the J call TRBJ2-7, with D perhaps matching TRBD1 or TRBD2 (5 bases each). The germline V gene encodes CDR1 SGHTA and CDR2 FQGTGA. The CDR3 contains 15 residues. Deletions cut 6 bases from V and 3 bases from J, with 18 bases between. This chain's CDR3 is CASRAGPGTLYEQYF. The DNA of the CDR3 is TGTGCCAGCAGGGCTGGGCCGGGGACGCTCTACGAGCAGTACTTC.

V is TRBV27 and J is TRBJ2-7, with D maybe TRBD2 (5 bases). Trimming pared 2 bases from V and 0 bases from J, leaving 11 bases between. The germline V gene has CDR1 MNHEY and CDR2 SMNVEV (reference sequence). The CDR3 length is 15 residues. CDR3 nucleotide sequence: TGTGCCAGCAGTTTAGGAAGCGGCTTCTCCTACGAGCAGTACTTC. This gives the protein CASSLGSGFSYEQYF.

CDR3 residues: CASTSRTEEETQYF. As DNA, the CDR3 is TGTGCCAGCACCTCTCGGACGGAAGAAGAGACCCAGTACTTC. The chain has TRBV28 and TRBJ2-5; D is unclear. This CDR3 has 14 residues. Germline V CDR1 and CDR2: MDHEN, SYDVKM. Trimming stripped 7 bases from V and 3 bases from J, with 15 bases between.

V and J are TRBV4-3 and TRBJ1-3; the D gene is possibly TRBD1 (5 bases). The germline V and J ends were trimmed by 0 bases and 4 bases, with 10 bases remaining between them. CDR3 size: 15 residues. CDR1 is LGHNA and CDR2 is YSLEER in the germline V gene. CDR3 DNA sequence: TGCGCCAGCAGCCAAGACAGGGCTGGAGGAAACACCATATATTTT. It codes for CASSQDRAGGNTIYF.

This clone was seen only once. The chain joins TRBV5-8 to TRBJ1-3, with D possibly being TRBD1 (6 bases). The CDR3 is made up of 13 amino acids. Trimming pared 4 bases from V and 4 bases from J, leaving 9 bases between. The germline gives CDR1 SGHTS, CDR2 YDEGEE. DNA of the CDR3: TGTGCCAGCAGCCACAGGGACGGAAACACCATATATTTT. Its protein product is CASSHRDGNTIYF.

This chain joins TRBV18 and TRBJ2-5; 8 bases are shared with TRBD1. V was pared by 5 bases and J by 2 bases, with 4 bases of the junction left unmatched. Germline CDR1 and CDR2: KGHSH and LQKENI. The CDR3 loop spans 14 amino acids. CDR3 DNA: TGTGCCAGCTCAATAGACAGGGGACAAGAGACCCAGTACTTC. It yields the protein CASSIDRGQETQYF. Full variable domain (missing parts from reference TRBV18 and TRBJ2-5): NAGVMQNPRHLVRRRGQEARLRCSPMKGHSHVYWYRQLPEEGLKFMVYLQKENIIDESGMPKERFSAEFPKEGPSILRIQQVVRGDSAAYFCASSIDRGQETQYFGPGTRLLVL.

V usage is TRBV28 and J usage is TRBJ2-7; D remains ambiguous. V dropped 6 bases and J dropped 3 bases, with 6 bases sitting between them. Germline V gene data show CDR1 as MDHEN and CDR2 as SYDVKM. This CDR3 region has 11 residues. The CDR3 loop reads CASSQSYEQYF. CDR3 in DNA: TGTGCCAGCAGCCAAAGCTACGAGCAGTACTTC.

This rearrangement joins TRBV28 to TRBJ1-5, with TRBD1 matching 9 bases. V shed 8 bases and J 6 bases; nucleotides not matched to a gene: 11. CDR3 length equals 15 residues. Germline V gives CDR1 MDHEN, CDR2 SYDVKM. The CDR3 region is CASHPGQGVSQPQHF. CDR3 bases: TGTGCCAGCCATCCGGGACAGGGTGTTAGTCAGCCCCAGCATTTT.

This rearrangement joins TRBV19 to TRBJ2-2; 11 bases agree with TRBD2. The J segment lost 4 bases and the V segment lost 4 bases, leaving 8 bases of the junction unmatched. The CDR3 spans 17 residues. Germline V gene data show CDR1 as LNHDA and CDR2 as SQIVND (reference sequence). The CDR3 loop is CASSSFTSGRITGELFF. In nucleotides, the CDR3 is TGTGCCAGTAGTAGTTTTACTAGCGGGAGAATCACCGGGGAGCTGTTTTTT. Filled out from reference TRBV19 and TRBJ2-2, the complete variable domain reads DGGITQSPKYLFRKEGQNVTLSCEQNLNHDAMYWYRQDPGQGLRLIYYSQIVNDFQKGDIAEGYSVSREKKESFPLTVTSAQKNPTAFYLCASSSFTSGRITGELFFGEGSRLTVL.

The chain is built from TRBV6-4 and TRBJ1-1; the match to TRBD1 covers 8 bases. The length of the CDR3 is 13 residues. CDR1 is MRHNA, CDR2 SNTAGT, per germline. J was trimmed by 3 bases and V by 5 bases; bases with no gene match: 2. The DNA of the CDR3 is TGTGCCAGCAGTTCGGACAGGGACACTGAAGCTTTCTTT. It yields the protein CASSSDRDTEAFF.

The J gene is TRBJ1-5, the V gene TRBV28; 7 nucleotides match TRBD1. Germline CDR1 reads MDHEN; CDR2 reads SYDVKM. The CDR3 loop spans 13 amino acids. J gave up 6 bases and V 7 bases, and 6 bases lay outside the gene matches. The CDR3 DNA sequence: TGTGCCAGCACCCCCGGACAGGTTCAGCCCCAGCATTTT. This encodes CASTPGQVQPQHF.

This chain connects TRBV18 to TRBJ1-3; TRBD1 matches at 9 bases. This CDR3 spans 16 amino acids. The trim removed 4 bases at V and 0 bases at J, leaving 4 bases unmatched. Germline CDR1 reads KGHSH; CDR2 reads LQKENI. The CDR3 DNA is TGTGCCAGCTCACGTGGGACAGGGAGCTCTGGAAACACCATATATTTT. It translates to CASSRGTGSSGNTIYF.

The CDR3 nucleotides are TGTGCCAGCTCACCACCTGACCCTCCGTGGACCCAGTACTTC. As protein: CASSPPDPPWTQYF. The rearrangement joins TRBV18 to TRBJ2-5; D gene ambiguous. The CDR3 is made up of 14 amino acids. V lost 0 bases to trimming and J lost 7 bases, with 12 bases between them. Germline V gene lookup returns CDR1 KGHSH and CDR2 LQKENI.

This chain links TRBV10-3 with TRBJ2-7; TRBD2 matches at 14 bases. Germline V lookup: CDR1 ENHRY, CDR2 SYGVKD. The V gene end was trimmed by 0 bases and the J gene end by 3 bases; junction bases not matched to a gene: 10. The CDR3 sequence is 19 residues long. In DNA, the CDR3 is TGTGCCATCAGTGAGTCGCGGACTAGCGGGAGGATTAGGGGCTACGAGCAGTACTTC. Protein product: CAISESRTSGRIRGYEQYF.

The J gene is TRBJ2-4, the V gene TRBV15; tentatively, D is TRBD1 (6 bases). Germline lookup yields CDR1 LNHNV and CDR2 YYDKDF (reference sequence). The CDR3 has 15 residues. Trimming took 1 base from V and 3 from J, leaving 10 bases between them. The CDR3 sequence is CATSRGEQGKNIQYF. CDR3 nucleotides: TGTGCCACCAGCAGAGGGGAACAGGGCAAAAACATTCAGTACTTC.